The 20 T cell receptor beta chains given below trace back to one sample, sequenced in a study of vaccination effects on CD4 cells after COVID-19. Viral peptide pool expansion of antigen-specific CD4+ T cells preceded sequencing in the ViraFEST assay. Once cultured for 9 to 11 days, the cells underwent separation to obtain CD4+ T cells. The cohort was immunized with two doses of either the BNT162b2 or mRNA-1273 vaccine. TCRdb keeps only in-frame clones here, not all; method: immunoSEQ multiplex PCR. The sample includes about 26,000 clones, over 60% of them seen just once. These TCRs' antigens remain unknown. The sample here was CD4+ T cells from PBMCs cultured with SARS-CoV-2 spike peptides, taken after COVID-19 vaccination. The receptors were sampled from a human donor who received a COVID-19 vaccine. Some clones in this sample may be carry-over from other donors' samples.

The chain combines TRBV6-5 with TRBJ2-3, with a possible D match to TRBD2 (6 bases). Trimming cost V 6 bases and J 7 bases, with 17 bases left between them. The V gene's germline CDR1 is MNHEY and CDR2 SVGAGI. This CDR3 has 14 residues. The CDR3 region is CASSVAVTINTQYF. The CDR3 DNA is TGTGCCAGCAGCGTAGCGGTTACGATCAATACGCAGTATTTT.

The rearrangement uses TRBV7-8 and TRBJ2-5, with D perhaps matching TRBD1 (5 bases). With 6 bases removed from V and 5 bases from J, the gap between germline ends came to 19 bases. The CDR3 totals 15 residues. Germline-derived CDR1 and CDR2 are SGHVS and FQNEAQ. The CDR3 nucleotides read TGTGCCAGCAGTCCGAGCGTGGGGCCTGGGGAGACCCAGTACTTC. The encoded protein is CASSPSVGPGETQYF. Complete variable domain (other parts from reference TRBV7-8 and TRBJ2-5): GAGVSQSPRYKVAKRGQDVALRCDPISGHVSLFWYQQALGQGPEFLTYFQNEAQLDKSGLPSDRFFAERPEGSVSTLKIQRTQQEDSAVYLCASSPSVGPGETQYFGPGTRLLVL.

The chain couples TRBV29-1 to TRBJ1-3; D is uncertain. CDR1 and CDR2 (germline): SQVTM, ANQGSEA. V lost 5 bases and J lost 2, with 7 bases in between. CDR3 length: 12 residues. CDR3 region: CSVRLPGNTIYF. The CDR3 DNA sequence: TGCAGCGTTCGACTTCCTGGAAACACCATATATTTT.

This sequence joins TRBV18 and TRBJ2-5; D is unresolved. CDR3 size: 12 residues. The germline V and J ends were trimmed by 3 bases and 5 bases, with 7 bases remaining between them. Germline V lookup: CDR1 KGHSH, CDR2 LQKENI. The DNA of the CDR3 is TGTGCCAGCTCACCCGAGGAGGAGACCCAGTACTTC. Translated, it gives CASSPEEETQYF.

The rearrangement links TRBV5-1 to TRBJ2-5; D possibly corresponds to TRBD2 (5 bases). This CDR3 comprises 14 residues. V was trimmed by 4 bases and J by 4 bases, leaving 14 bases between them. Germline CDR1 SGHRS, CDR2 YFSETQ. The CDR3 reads CASSPDWGRETQYF. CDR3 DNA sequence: TGCGCCAGCAGCCCGGACTGGGGAAGAGAGACCCAGTACTTC.

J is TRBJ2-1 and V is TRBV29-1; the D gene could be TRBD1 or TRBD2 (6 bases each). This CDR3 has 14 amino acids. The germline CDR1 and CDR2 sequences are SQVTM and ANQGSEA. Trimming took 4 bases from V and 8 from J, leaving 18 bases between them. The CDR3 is CSVVPTGWGDEQFF. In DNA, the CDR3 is TGCAGCGTTGTCCCCACAGGGTGGGGGGATGAGCAGTTCTTC.

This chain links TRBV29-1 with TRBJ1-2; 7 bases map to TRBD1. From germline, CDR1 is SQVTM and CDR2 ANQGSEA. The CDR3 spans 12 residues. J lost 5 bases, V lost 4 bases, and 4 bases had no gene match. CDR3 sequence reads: CSVAQGDYGYTF. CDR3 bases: TGCAGCGTTGCGCAGGGGGATTATGGCTACACCTTC.

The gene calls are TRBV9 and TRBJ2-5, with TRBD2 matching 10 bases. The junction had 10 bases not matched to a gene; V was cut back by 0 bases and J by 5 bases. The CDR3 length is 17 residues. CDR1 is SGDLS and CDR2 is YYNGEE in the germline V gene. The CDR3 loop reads CASSVGDSGGSTETQYF. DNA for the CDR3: TGTGCCAGCAGCGTAGGGGATAGCGGGGGGTCGACGGAGACCCAGTACTTC. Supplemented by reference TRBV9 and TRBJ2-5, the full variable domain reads DSGVTQTPKHLITATGQRVTLRCSPRSGDLSVYWYQQSLDQGLQFLIQYYNGEERAKGNILERFSAQQFPDLHSELNLSSLELGDSALYFCASSVGDSGGSTETQYFGPGTRLLVL.

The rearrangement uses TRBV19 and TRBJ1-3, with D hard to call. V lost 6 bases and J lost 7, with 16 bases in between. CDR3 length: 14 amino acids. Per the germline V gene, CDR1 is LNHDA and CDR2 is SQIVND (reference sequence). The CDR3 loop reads CASREYGPHNTIYF. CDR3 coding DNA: TGTGCCAGTAGAGAGTATGGTCCCCACAACACCATATATTTT.

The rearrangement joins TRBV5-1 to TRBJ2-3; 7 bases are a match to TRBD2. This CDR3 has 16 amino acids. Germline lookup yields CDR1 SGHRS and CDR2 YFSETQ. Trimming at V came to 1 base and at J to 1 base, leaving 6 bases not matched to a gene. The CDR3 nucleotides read TGCGCCAGCAGCTTGCTTACGGGGGGTGGCACAGATACGCAGTATTTT. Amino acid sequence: CASSLLTGGGTDTQYF.

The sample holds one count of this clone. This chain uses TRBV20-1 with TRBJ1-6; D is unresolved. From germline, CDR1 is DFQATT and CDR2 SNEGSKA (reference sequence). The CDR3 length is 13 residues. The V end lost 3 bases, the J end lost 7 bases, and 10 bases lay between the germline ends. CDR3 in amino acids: CSASWQANSPLHF. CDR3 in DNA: TGCAGTGCTAGTTGGCAGGCAAATTCACCCCTCCACTTT.

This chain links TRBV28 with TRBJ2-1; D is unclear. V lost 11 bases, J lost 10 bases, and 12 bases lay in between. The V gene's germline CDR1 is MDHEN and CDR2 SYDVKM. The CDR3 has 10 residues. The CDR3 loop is CAPAQREQFF. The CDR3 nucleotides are TGTGCCCCGGCCCAACGGGAGCAGTTCTTC.

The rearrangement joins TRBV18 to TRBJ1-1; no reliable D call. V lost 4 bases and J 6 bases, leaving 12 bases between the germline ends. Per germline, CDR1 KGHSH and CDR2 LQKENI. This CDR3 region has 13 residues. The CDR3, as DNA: TGTGCCAGCTCACTAGAACGTGCCGCTGAAGCTTTCTTT. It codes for CASSLERAAEAFF.

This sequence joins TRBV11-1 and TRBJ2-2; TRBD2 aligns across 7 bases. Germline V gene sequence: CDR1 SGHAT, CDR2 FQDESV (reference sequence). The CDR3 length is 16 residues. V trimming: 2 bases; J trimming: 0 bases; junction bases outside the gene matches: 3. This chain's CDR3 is CASSLRGVSNTGELFF. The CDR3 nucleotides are TGTGCCAGCAGCTTACGGGGGGTGTCGAACACCGGGGAGCTGTTTTTT.

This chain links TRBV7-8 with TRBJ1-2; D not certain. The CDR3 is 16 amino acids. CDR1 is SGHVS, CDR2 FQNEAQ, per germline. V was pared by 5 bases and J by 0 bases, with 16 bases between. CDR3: CASSPAGRQANYGYTF. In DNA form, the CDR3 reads TGTGCCAGCAGCCCGGCCGGACGGCAAGCTAACTATGGCTACACCTTC.

DNA of the CDR3: TGTGCCAGCAGTTACGCTAACACTGAAGCTTTCTTT. Protein product: CASSYANTEAFF. The chain has TRBV6-5 and TRBJ1-1; D uncertain. Germline values: CDR1 MNHEY, CDR2 SVGAGI. The CDR3 covers 12 residues. V was trimmed by 2 bases and J by 2 bases, leaving 3 bases between them.

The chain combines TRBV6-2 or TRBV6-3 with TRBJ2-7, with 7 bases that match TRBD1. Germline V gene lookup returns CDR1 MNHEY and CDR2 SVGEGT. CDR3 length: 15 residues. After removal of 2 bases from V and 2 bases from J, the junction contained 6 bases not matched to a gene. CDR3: CASSYGSGGTYEQYV. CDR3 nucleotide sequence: TGTGCCAGCAGTTACGGGTCAGGGGGTACCTACGAGCAGTACGTC.

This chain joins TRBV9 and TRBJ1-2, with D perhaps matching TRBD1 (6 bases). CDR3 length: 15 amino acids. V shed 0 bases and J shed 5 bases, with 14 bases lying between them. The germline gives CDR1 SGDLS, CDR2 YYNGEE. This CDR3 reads CASSVEAGVGYGYTF. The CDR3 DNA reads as TGTGCCAGCAGCGTAGAGGCAGGGGTGGGATATGGCTACACCTTC.

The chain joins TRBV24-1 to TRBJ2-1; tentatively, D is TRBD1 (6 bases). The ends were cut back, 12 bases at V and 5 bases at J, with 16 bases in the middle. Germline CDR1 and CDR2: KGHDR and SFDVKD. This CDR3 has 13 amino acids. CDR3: CAAAGVSHNEQFF. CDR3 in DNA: TGTGCCGCCGCAGGGGTCTCTCACAATGAGCAGTTCTTC.

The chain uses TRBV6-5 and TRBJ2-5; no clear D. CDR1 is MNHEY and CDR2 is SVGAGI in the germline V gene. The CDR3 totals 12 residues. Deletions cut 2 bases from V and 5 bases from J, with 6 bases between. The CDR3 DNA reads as TGTGCCAGCAGTTACGGCAAGGAGACCCAGTACTTC. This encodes CASSYGKETQYF.